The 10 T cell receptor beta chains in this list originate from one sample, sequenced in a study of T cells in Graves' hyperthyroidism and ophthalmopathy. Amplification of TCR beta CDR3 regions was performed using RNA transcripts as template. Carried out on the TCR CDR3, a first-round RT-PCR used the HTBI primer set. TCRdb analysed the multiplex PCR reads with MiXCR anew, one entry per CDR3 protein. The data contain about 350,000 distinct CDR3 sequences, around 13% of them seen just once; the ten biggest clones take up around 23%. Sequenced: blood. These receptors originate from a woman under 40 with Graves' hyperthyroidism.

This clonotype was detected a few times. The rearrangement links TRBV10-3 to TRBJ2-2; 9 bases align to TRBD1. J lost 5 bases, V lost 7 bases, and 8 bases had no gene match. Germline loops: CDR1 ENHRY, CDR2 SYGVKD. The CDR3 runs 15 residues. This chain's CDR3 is CAINLRDRVTGELFF. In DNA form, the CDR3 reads TGTGCCATCAACTTACGGGACAGGGTAACCGGGGAGCTGTTTTTT.

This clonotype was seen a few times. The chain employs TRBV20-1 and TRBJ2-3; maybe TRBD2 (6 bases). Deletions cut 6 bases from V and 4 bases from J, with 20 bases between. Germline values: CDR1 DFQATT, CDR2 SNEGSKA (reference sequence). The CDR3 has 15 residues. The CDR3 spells CSAGTGTPKADTQYF. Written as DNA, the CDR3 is TGCAGTGCCGGCACCGGGACTCCCAAGGCAGATACGCAGTATTTT.

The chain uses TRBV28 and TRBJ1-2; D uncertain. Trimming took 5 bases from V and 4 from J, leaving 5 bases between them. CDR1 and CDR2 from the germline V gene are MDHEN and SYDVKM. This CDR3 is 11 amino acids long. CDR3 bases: TGTGCCAGCAGTGGGCTCTATGGCTACACCTTC. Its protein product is CASSGLYGYTF.

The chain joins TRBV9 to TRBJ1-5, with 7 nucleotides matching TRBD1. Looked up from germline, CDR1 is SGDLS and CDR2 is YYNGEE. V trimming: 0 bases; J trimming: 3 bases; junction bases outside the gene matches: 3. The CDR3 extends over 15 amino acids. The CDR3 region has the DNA TGTGCCAGCAGCGTAGGGGGGACAGCCAATCAGCCCCAGCATTTT. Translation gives CASSVGGTANQPQHF.

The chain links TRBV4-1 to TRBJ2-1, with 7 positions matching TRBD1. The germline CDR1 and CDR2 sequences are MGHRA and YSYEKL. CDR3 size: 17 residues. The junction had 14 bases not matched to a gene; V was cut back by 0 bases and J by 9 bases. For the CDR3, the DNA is TGCGCCAGCAGCCAAGAAAGGAGGCAGGGGGTCCGAATTGAGCAGTTCTTC. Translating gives CASSQERRQGVRIEQFF.

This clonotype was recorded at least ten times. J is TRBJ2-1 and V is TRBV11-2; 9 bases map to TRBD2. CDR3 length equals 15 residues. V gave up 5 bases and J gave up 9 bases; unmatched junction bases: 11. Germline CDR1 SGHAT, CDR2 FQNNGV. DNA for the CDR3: TGTGCCAGCAGCAAAACCCCCGGGACTAGCCCTGAGCAGTTCTTC. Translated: CASSKTPGTSPEQFF. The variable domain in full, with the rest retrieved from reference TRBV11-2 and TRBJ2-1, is EAGVAQSPRYKIIEKRQSVAFWCNPISGHATLYWYQQILGQGPKLLIQFQNNGVVDDSQLPKDRFSAERLKGVDSTLKIQPAKLEDSAVYLCASSKTPGTSPEQFFGPGTRLTVL.

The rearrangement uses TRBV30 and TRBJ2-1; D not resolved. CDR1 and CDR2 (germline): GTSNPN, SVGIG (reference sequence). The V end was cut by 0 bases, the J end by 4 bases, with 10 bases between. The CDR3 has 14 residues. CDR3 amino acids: CAWSVTPLYNEQFF. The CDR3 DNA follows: TGTGCCTGGAGTGTGACCCCCCTATACAATGAGCAGTTCTTC.

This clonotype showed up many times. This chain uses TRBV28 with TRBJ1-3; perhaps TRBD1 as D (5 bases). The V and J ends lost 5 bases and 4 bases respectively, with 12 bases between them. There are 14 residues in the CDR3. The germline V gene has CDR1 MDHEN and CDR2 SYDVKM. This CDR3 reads CASSPGTVGNTIYF. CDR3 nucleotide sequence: TGTGCCAGCAGTCCAGGGACGGTAGGAAACACCATATATTTT.

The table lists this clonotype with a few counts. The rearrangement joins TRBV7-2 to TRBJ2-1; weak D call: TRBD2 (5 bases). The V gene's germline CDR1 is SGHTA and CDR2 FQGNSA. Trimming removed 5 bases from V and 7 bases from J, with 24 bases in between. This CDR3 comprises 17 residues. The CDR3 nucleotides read TGTGCCAGCAGCCCCAACCCCGGAGGTGTGGGCGTTAATGAGCAGTTCTTC. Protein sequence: CASSPNPGGVGVNEQFF. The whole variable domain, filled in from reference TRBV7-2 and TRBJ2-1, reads GAGVSQSPSNKVTEKGKDVELRCDPISGHTALYWYRQSLGQGLEFLIYFQGNSAPDKSGLPSDRFSAERTGGSVSTLTIQRTQQEDSAVYLCASSPNPGGVGVNEQFFGPGTRLTVL.

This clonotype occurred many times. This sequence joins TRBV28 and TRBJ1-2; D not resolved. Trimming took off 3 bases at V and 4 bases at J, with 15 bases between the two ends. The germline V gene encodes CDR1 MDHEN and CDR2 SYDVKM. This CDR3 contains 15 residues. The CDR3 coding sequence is TGTGCCAGCAGTTTCGGTGGGCAGGCCCGCTATGGCTACACCTTC. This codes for CASSFGGQARYGYTF.